This record concerns one T cell receptor (beta chain) sequence. Its specificity is not known. Autoimmune disease history or systemic immunosuppression led to patients being barred. Blood samples were obtained at baseline, cycle 4 day 1, and cycle 7 day 1. The data are from a study of OX40 agonist ivuxolimab in advanced cancers. Notes on the study in general: Clonal expansion was seen in CD4+ and CD8+ blood T cells by week 6 at 0.1 to 3.0 mg/kg.

Sequenced by immunoSEQ multiplex PCR; TCRdb stores in-frame clones only, minus some. Of fewer than 70,000 clones listed, around 87% are singletons. This sequence was found in an adult with an advanced solid tumor such as melanoma, head and neck, liver or kidney cancer. The material was CD4+ or CD8+ T cells sorted from blood, obtained in a trial of the OX40 agonist ivuxolimab.

CDR3 DNA sequence: TGTGCCACAGGTCGGGGGGAACACACTGAAGCTTTCTTT. This encodes CATGRGEHTEAFF. The chain has TRBV28 and TRBJ1-1; TRBD1 might be the D (5 bases). Per germline, CDR1 MDHEN and CDR2 SYDVKM. Between the trimmed V and J ends, which lost 10 bases and 3 bases, there was a span of 15 bases. This CDR3 spans 13 amino acids.